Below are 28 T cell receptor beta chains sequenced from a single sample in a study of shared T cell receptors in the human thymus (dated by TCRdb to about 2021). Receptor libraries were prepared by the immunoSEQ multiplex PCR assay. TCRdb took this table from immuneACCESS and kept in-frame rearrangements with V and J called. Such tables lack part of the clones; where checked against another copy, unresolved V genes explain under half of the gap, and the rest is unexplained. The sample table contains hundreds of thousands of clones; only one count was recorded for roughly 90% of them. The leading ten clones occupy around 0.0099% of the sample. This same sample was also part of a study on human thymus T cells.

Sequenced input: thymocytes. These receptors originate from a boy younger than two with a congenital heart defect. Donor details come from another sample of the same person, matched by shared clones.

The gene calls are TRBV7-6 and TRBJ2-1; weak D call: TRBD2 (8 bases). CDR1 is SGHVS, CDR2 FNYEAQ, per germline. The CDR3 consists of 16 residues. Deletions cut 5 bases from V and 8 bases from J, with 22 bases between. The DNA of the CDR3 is TGTGCCAGCAGCGGCGAGGGGGCGGGAGGCCGGGATGAGCAGTTCTTC. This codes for CASSGEGAGGRDEQFF.

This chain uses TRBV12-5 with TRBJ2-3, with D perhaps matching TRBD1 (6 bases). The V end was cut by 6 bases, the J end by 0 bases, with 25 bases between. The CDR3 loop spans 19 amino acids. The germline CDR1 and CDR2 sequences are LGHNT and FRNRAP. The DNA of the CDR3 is TGTGCTAGTGGCCTTAGGGACAATAGGGGGTGGGGTAGCACAGATACGCAGTATTTT. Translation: CASGLRDNRGWGSTDTQYF.

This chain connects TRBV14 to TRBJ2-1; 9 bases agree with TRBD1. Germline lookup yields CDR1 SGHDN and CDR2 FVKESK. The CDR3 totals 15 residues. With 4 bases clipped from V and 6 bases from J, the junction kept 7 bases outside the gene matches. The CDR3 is CASSPNGTGSNEQFF. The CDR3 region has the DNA TGTGCCAGCAGCCCGAACGGGACAGGGAGCAATGAGCAGTTCTTC.

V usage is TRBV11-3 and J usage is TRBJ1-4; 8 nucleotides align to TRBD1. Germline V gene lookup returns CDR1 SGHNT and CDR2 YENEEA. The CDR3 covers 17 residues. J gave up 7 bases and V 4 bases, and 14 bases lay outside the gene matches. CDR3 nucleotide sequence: TGTGCCAGCAGCTACGACAGGGGATTCAGTAGTAGTGAAAAACTGTTTTTT. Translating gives CASSYDRGFSSSEKLFF.

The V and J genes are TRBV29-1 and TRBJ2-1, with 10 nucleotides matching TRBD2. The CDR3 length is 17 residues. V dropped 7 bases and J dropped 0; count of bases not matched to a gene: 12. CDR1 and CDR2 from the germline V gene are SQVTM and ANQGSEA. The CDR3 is CSAGGVSGRRSYNEQFF. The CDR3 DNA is TGCAGCGCCGGGGGGGTTAGCGGGAGGCGCTCCTACAATGAGCAGTTCTTC.

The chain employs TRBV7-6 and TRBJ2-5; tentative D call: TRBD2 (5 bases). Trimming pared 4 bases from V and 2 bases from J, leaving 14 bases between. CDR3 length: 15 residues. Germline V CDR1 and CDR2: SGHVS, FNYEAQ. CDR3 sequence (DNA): TGTGCCAGCAGCTCCGGCGTAGACTATCAAGAGACCCAGTACTTC. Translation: CASSSGVDYQETQYF.

CDR3 DNA: TGTGCCAGCAGTTACTCGGCGGGAGGAACTATCGGGGAGCTGTTTTTT. Translation: CASSYSAGGTIGELFF. V and J are TRBV6-5 and TRBJ2-2, with 8 positions matching TRBD2. Germline loops: CDR1 MNHEY, CDR2 SVGAGI. V trimming: 0 bases; J trimming: 7 bases; junction bases outside the gene matches: 7. The CDR3 totals 16 residues.

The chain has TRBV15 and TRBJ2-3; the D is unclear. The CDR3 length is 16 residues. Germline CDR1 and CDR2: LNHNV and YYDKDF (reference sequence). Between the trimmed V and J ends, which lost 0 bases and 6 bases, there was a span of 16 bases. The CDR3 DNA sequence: TGTGCCACCAGCAGAGATCTCTCTCCCGGAGCGGATACGCAGTATTTT. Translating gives CATSRDLSPGADTQYF. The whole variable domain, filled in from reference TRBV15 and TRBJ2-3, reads DAMVIQNPRYQVTQFGKPVTLSCSQTLNHNVMYWYQQKSSQAPKLLFHYYDKDFNNEADTPDNFQSRRPNTSFCFLDIRSPGLGDTAMYLCATSRDLSPGADTQYFGPGTRLTVL.

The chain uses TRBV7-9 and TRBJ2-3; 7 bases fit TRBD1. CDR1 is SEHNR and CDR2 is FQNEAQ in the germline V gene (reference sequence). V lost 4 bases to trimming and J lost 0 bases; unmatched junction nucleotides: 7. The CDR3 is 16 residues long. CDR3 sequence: CASSSPPGQSTDTQYF. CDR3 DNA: TGTGCCAGCAGCTCTCCACCGGGACAGAGCACAGATACGCAGTATTTT. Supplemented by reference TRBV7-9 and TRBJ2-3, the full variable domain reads DTGVSQNPRHKITKRGQNVTFRCDPISEHNRLYWYRQTLGQGPEFLTYFQNEAQLEKSRLLSDRFSAERPKGSFSTLEIQRTEQGDSAMYLCASSSPPGQSTDTQYFGPGTRLTVL.

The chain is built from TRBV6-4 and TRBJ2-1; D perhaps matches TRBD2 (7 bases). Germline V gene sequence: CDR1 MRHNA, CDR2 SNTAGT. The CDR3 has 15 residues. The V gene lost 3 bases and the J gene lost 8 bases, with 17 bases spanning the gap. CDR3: CASSEGASGAHEQFF. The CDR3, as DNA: TGTGCCAGCAGTGAGGGGGCCAGCGGGGCCCATGAGCAGTTCTTC.

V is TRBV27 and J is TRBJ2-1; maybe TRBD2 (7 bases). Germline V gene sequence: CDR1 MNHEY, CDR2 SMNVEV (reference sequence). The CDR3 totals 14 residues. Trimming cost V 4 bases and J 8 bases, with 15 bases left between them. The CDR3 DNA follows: TGTGCCAGCAGTTACCGGGGGGCGAGCGATGAGCAGTTCTTC. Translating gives CASSYRGASDEQFF.

CDR3 DNA sequence: TGTGCCACCAGCAGAGCCCGAGAAGCCCAGTACTTC. The encoded protein is CATSRAREAQYF. J is TRBJ2-5 and V is TRBV15; D not resolved. Germline assignment: CDR1 LNHNV and CDR2 YYDKDF (reference sequence). V was trimmed by 1 base and J by 9 bases, leaving 9 bases between them. The CDR3 is 12 amino acids.

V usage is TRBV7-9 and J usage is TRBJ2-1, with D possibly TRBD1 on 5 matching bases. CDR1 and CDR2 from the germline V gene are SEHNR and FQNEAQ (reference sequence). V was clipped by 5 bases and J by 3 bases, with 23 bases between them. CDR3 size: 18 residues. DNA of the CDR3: TGTGCCAGCAGCCACGGGCTCAGGGTGTCTCCCATCTACAATGAGCAGTTCTTC. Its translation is CASSHGLRVSPIYNEQFF.

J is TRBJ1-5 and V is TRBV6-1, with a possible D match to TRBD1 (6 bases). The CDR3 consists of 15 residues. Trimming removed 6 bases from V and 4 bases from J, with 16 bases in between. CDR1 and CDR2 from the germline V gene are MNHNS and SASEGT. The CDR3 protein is CASSQTDRENQPQHF. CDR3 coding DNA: TGTGCCAGCAGCCAGACGGACAGAGAAAATCAGCCCCAGCATTTT.

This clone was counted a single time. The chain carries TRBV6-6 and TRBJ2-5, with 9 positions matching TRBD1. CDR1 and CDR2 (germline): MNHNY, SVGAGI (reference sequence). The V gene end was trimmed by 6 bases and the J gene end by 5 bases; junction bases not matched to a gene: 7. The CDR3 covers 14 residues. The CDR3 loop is CASRPDRGAETQYF. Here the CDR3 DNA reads TGTGCCAGCAGGCCCGACAGGGGGGCCGAGACCCAGTACTTC.

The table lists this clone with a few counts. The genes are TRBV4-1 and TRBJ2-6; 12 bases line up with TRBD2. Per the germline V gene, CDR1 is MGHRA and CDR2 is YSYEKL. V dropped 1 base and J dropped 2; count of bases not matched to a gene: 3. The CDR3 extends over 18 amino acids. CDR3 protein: CASSQASGRATGANVLTF. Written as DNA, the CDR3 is TGCGCCAGCAGCCAAGCTAGCGGGAGGGCCACTGGGGCCAACGTCCTGACTTTC.

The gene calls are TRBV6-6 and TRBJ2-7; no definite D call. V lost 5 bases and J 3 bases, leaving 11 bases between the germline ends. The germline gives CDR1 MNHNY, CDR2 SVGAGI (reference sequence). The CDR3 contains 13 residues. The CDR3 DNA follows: TGTGCCAGCAGTCAGTGGGCAAACTACGAGCAGTACTTC. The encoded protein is CASSQWANYEQYF.

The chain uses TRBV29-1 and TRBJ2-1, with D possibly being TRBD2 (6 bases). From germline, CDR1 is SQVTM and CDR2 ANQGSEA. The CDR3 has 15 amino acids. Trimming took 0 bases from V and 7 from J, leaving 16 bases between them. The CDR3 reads CSVEDGRRDWNEQFF. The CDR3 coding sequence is TGCAGCGTTGAAGATGGTAGGCGGGATTGGAATGAGCAGTTCTTC.

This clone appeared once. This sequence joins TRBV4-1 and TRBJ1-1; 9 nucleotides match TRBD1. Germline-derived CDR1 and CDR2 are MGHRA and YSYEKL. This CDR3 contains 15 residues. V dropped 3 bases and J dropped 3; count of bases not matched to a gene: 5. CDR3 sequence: CASSHLDRGDTEAFF. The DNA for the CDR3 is TGCGCCAGCAGCCACCTAGACAGGGGGGACACTGAAGCTTTCTTT.

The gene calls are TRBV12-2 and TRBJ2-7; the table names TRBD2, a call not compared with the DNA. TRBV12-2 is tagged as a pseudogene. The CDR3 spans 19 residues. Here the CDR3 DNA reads TGTGCAAGTCGCTCCTACAATGGCGTACTAGCGGAGGGGATGGACGAGCAGTACTTC. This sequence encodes CASRSYNGVLAEGMDEQYF.

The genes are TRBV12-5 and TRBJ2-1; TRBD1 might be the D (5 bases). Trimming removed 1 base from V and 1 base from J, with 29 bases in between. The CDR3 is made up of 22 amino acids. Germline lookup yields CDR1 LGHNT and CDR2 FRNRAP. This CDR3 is CASGLAPIWFQGRVGSYNEQFF. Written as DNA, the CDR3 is TGTGCTAGTGGTTTGGCCCCGATTTGGTTTCAGGGTAGGGTCGGTTCCTACAATGAGCAGTTCTTC.

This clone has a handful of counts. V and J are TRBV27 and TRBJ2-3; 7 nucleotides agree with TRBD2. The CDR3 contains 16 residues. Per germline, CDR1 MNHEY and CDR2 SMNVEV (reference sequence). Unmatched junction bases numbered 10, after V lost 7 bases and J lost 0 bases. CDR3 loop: CASMGERDGSTDTQYF. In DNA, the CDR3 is TGTGCCAGCATGGGGGAGCGGGACGGAAGCACAGATACGCAGTATTTT.

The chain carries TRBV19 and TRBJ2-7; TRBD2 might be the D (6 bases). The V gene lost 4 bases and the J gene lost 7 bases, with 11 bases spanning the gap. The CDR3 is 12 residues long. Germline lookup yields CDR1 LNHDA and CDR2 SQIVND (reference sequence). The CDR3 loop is CASSTTAGEQYF. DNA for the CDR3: TGTGCCAGTAGTACCACTGCGGGGGAGCAGTACTTC.

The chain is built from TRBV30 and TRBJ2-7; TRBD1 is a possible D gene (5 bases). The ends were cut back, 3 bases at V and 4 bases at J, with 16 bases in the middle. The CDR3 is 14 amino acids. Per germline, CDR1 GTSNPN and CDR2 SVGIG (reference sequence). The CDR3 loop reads CAWSDRGSLYEQYF. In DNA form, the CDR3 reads TGTGCCTGGAGCGATAGGGGCAGTTTGTACGAGCAGTACTTC.

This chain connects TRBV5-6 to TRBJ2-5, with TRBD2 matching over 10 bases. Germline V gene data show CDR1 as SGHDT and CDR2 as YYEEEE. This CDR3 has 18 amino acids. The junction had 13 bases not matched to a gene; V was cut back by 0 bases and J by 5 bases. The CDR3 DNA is TGTGCCAGCAGCTTGGCACATGAGCGGGAGGGCCGGGTTGAGACCCAGTACTTC. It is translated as CASSLAHEREGRVETQYF.

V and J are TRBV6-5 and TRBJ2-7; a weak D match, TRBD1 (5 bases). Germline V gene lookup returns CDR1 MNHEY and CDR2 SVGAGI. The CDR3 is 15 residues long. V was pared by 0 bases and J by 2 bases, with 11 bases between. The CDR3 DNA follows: TGTGCCAGCAGTTACTCGTGGGGCCCCACCTACGAGCAGTACTTC. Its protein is CASSYSWGPTYEQYF.

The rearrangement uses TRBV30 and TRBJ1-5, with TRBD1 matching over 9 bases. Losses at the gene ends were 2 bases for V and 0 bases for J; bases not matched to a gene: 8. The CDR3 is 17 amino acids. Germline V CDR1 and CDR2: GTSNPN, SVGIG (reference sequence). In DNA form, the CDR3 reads TGTGCCTGGAGTCCGGACAGGGGCTCTTATAGCAATCAGCCCCAGCATTTT. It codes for CAWSPDRGSYSNQPQHF.

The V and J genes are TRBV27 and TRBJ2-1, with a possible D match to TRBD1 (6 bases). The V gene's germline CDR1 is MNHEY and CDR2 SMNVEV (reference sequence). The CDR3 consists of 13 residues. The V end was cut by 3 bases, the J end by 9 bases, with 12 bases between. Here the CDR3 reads CASSFNPRGEQFF. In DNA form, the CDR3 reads TGTGCCAGCAGTTTCAACCCCAGGGGTGAGCAGTTCTTC.